Below are 27 T cell receptor beta chains sequenced from a single sample in a study of human T cells and chemical hapten exposure. This sample's time point: pre-sensitization, week 0. Described treatment: therapeutic diphenylcyclopropenone sensitization with weekly scalp DPC. TCRdb reprocessed the RACE reads with MiXCR, giving one entry per CDR3 protein. Of around 92,000 distinct CDR3 sequences in the sample, 11% were seen once. Sample: whole blood, taken in connection with sensitization to the hapten diphenylcyclopropenone (DPC). These receptor sequences come from a woman aged 55-75 years with alopecia areata. Some clones in this sample may be carry-over from other donors' samples.

The chain carries TRBV5-1 and TRBJ2-3; D unclear. The CDR3 is made up of 11 amino acids. V was pared by 3 bases and J by 6 bases, with 5 bases between. CDR1 is SGHRS and CDR2 is YFSETQ in the germline V gene. In DNA form, the CDR3 reads TGCGCCAGCAGCTCCGTGGATACGCAGTATTTT. It codes for CASSSVDTQYF.

This chain joins TRBV29-1 and TRBJ2-7, with 9 bases lining up with TRBD1. The CDR3 length is 14 residues. The ends lost 1 base at V and 5 bases at J; junction bases unmatched: 6. The germline CDR1 and CDR2 sequences are SQVTM and ANQGSEA. The CDR3 DNA reads TGCAGCGTTGAAGGGGGACAGGGCCTGAACGAGCAGTACTTC. Protein product: CSVEGGQGLNEQYF.

This sequence joins TRBV7-8 and TRBJ2-5; possibly TRBD2 for D (8 bases). Per the germline V gene, CDR1 is SGHVS and CDR2 is FQNEAQ. CDR3 length equals 16 residues. Trimming shortened V by 1 base and J by 2 bases, and 14 bases separated the two germline ends. This CDR3 is CASSLVAGQRQETQYF. CDR3 DNA: TGTGCCAGCAGCTTAGTAGCGGGACAGAGACAAGAGACCCAGTACTTC.

This clonotype was seen a handful of times. The chain employs TRBV7-9 and TRBJ1-2; no definite D call. The germline V and J ends were trimmed by 2 bases and 7 bases, with 17 bases remaining between them. CDR3 length equals 15 residues. Looked up from germline, CDR1 is SEHNR and CDR2 is FQNEAQ (reference sequence). The CDR3 nucleotides read TGTGCCAGCAGCTTAATGGGCCAGTCTCTATCTGGCTACACCTTC. This encodes CASSLMGQSLSGYTF.

This clonotype was counted many times. J is TRBJ1-1 and V is TRBV20-1, with 9 bases that match TRBD1. Germline CDR1 reads DFQATT; CDR2 reads SNEGSKA (reference sequence). CDR3 length: 13 amino acids. V was clipped by 6 bases and J by 4 bases; unmatched bases: 6. The CDR3 sequence: CSANRGLSTEAFF. Here the CDR3 DNA reads TGCAGTGCAAACAGGGGGCTTAGCACTGAAGCTTTCTTT.

This clonotype was observed at least ten times. CDR3 DNA: TGTGCCAGCAGCGCGGCGCGAACTGGAAACACCATATATTTT. It encodes CASSAARTGNTIYF. The chain combines TRBV7-2 with TRBJ1-3; D is unresolved. The germline gives CDR1 SGHTA, CDR2 FQGNSA. The CDR3 has 14 amino acids. The V end lost 5 bases, the J end lost 2 bases, and 10 bases lay between the germline ends.

This clonotype came up once. CDR3 loop: CSVEDRQFF. CDR3 nucleotides: TGCAGCGTTGAAGATCGGCAGTTCTTC. The chain employs TRBV29-1 and TRBJ2-1; D ambiguous. Trimming removed 0 bases at V and 12 bases at J, with 3 bases between. The CDR3 sequence is 9 residues long. Germline loops: CDR1 SQVTM, CDR2 ANQGSEA.

This clonotype was observed many times. The chain links TRBV20-1 to TRBJ1-1, with D perhaps matching TRBD1 (5 bases). Looked up from germline, CDR1 is DFQATT and CDR2 is SNEGSKA (reference sequence). The CDR3 length is 14 residues. V dropped 0 bases and J dropped 4 bases, with 12 bases sitting between them. The CDR3 protein is CSARDLEGFTEAFF. The DNA of the CDR3 is TGCAGTGCTAGAGATCTTGAGGGGTTCACTGAAGCTTTCTTT.

The chain links TRBV11-2 to TRBJ2-5, with 12 positions matching TRBD2. CDR3 length: 15 amino acids. The germline V gene has CDR1 SGHAT and CDR2 FQNNGV. J gave up 5 bases and V 5 bases, and 6 bases lay outside the gene matches. CDR3 in DNA: TGTGCCAGCAGCAACGGACTAGCGGGGAGGGAGACCCAGTACTTC. It encodes CASSNGLAGRETQYF.

This clonotype was detected only a few times. The rearrangement joins TRBV20-1 to TRBJ2-3; D tentatively reads TRBD1 or TRBD2 (5 bases each). V was trimmed by 3 bases and J by 2 bases, leaving 9 bases between them. The CDR3 is 13 amino acids. Germline lookup yields CDR1 DFQATT and CDR2 SNEGSKA (reference sequence). CDR3 residues: CSASRGTTDTQYF. DNA of the CDR3: TGCAGTGCTAGTCGTGGGACCACAGATACGCAGTATTTT.

In its sample, this clonotype was seen a few times. V is TRBV20-1 and J is TRBJ2-7, with D tentatively TRBD1 (6 bases). The CDR3 extends over 15 amino acids. Trimming shortened V by 5 bases and J by 5 bases, and 22 bases separated the two germline ends. CDR1 and CDR2 from the germline V gene are DFQATT and SNEGSKA (reference sequence). The CDR3 DNA follows: TGCAGTGCTGACGCTAGACAGGCCAAGGGGAACGAGCAGTACTTC. It codes for CSADARQAKGNEQYF.

This chain joins TRBV19 and TRBJ1-2; possibly TRBD1 for D (5 bases). The V end was cut by 3 bases, the J end by 7 bases, with 12 bases between. The germline V gene has CDR1 LNHDA and CDR2 SQIVND (reference sequence). The CDR3 runs to 13 residues. The CDR3 DNA reads TGTGCCAGTAGTATGCAGGGCGTGAGTGGCTACACCTTC. This codes for CASSMQGVSGYTF. Supplemented by reference TRBV19 and TRBJ1-2, the full variable domain reads DGGITQSPKYLFRKEGQNVTLSCEQNLNHDAMYWYRQDPGQGLRLIYYSQIVNDFQKGDIAEGYSVSREKKESFPLTVTSAQKNPTAFYLCASSMQGVSGYTFGSGTRLTVV.

This clonotype appeared many times. This rearrangement joins TRBV20-1 to TRBJ1-1; no definite D call. V was trimmed by 3 bases and J by 5 bases, leaving 13 bases between them. Germline V lookup: CDR1 DFQATT, CDR2 SNEGSKA (reference sequence). This CDR3 is built from 13 residues. In DNA form, the CDR3 reads TGCAGTGCTAGGCGAGGGAGATTTACTGAAGCTTTCTTT. This sequence encodes CSARRGRFTEAFF.

This clonotype occurred many times. The chain is built from TRBV2 and TRBJ2-7; D gene uncertain. The V end lost 1 base, the J end lost 1 base, and 8 bases lay between the germline ends. The CDR3 contains 14 residues. The germline gives CDR1 SNHLY, CDR2 FYNNEI. CDR3 loop: CASSEDAASYEQYF. In nucleotides, the CDR3 is TGTGCCAGCAGTGAAGACGCGGCATCCTACGAGCAGTACTTC.

This clonotype was detected ten times or more. The J gene is TRBJ1-1, the V gene TRBV7-9, with D unresolved. Trimming left V 2 bases short and J 3 bases short, with 10 bases between. The CDR3 spans 14 residues. Germline CDR1 reads SEHNR; CDR2 reads FQNEAQ (reference sequence). CDR3 sequence: CASSLRVDDTEAFF. The CDR3 DNA reads TGTGCCAGCAGCTTAAGGGTTGACGACACTGAAGCTTTCTTT. The whole variable domain, remainder taken from reference TRBV7-9 and TRBJ1-1, is DTGVSQNPRHKITKRGQNVTFRCDPISEHNRLYWYRQTLGQGPEFLTYFQNEAQLEKSRLLSDRFSAERPKGSFSTLEIQRTEQGDSAMYLCASSLRVDDTEAFFGQGTRLTVV.

Many counts were recorded for this clonotype. This sequence joins TRBV5-1 and TRBJ2-3, with TRBD1 matching 8 bases. Germline V gene data show CDR1 as SGHRS and CDR2 as YFSETQ. The CDR3 length is 16 residues. Germline trimming cut 4 bases from V and 4 bases from J; bases unmatched to any gene: 11. The CDR3 protein is CASSQNQGAESDTQYF. Written as DNA, the CDR3 is TGCGCCAGCAGCCAGAACCAGGGGGCAGAATCAGATACGCAGTATTTT. The full variable domain, its missing parts supplied by reference TRBV5-1 and TRBJ2-3, is KAGVTQTPRYLIKTRGQQVTLSCSPISGHRSVSWYQQTPGQGLQFLFEYFSETQRNKGNFPGRFSGRQFSNSRSEMNVSTLELGDSALYLCASSQNQGAESDTQYFGPGTRLTVL.

This clonotype has only a few counts. The chain carries TRBV29-1 and TRBJ1-1; TRBD1 matches 9 bases. The J segment lost 1 base and the V segment lost 4 bases, leaving 1 base of the junction unmatched. Germline assignment: CDR1 SQVTM and CDR2 ANQGSEA. The CDR3 totals 13 residues. The CDR3 coding sequence is TGCAGCGTTGCGACAGGGGGGAACACTGAAGCTTTCTTT. Its translation: CSVATGGNTEAFF.

This clonotype occurred a few times. This rearrangement joins TRBV12-3 or TRBV12-4 to TRBJ2-1, with D perhaps TRBD2 (6 bases). The CDR3 extends over 14 amino acids. The V and J ends lost 5 bases and 5 bases respectively, with 13 bases between them. The CDR3 protein is CASSSGQFDNEQFF. DNA for the CDR3: TGTGCCAGCAGTAGCGGGCAGTTTGACAATGAGCAGTTCTTC.

This chain connects TRBV20-1 to TRBJ1-2; 10 bases are a match to TRBD1. The trim removed 3 bases at V and 8 bases at J, leaving 6 bases unmatched. There are 13 residues in the CDR3. Germline lookup yields CDR1 DFQATT and CDR2 SNEGSKA (reference sequence). This CDR3 reads CSARETGGLGYTF. The CDR3 nucleotides are TGCAGTGCTAGGGAGACAGGGGGCTTGGGCTACACCTTC.

This sequence joins TRBV25-1 and TRBJ1-6; D perhaps matches TRBD1 (5 bases). The CDR3 has 15 residues. The germline V gene has CDR1 MGHDK and CDR2 SYGVNS. The V end lost 3 bases, the J end lost 7 bases, and 13 bases lay between the germline ends. Here the CDR3 reads CASSDPGTLNSPLHF. The CDR3 DNA follows: TGTGCCAGCAGTGACCCCGGGACCTTGAATTCACCCCTCCACTTT.

The rearrangement joins TRBV5-1 to TRBJ1-5, with 7 nucleotides matching TRBD1. Germline V gene data show CDR1 as SGHRS and CDR2 as YFSETQ. After removal of 4 bases from V and 0 bases from J, the junction contained 19 bases not matched to a gene. The CDR3 covers 20 residues. CDR3 nucleotides: TGCGCCAGCAGCGGAAAGGGGGCGTCAAAAAAGCCGAGTAGCAATCAGCCCCAGCATTTT. This codes for CASSGKGASKKPSSNQPQHF.

A remark on this clonotype: It may be a read error: a sequence one base away is much more abundant. The chain recombines TRBV19 with TRBJ2-5; D might be TRBD2 (5 bases). Germline loops: CDR1 LNHDA, CDR2 SQIVND (reference sequence). The CDR3 is 12 amino acids. In DNA, the CDR3 is TGTGCCAGTAGTAGGTTGGGAGAGCCCCAGTACTTC. Residues: CASSRLGEPQYF.

This clonotype was counted many times. The chain has TRBV24-1 and TRBJ2-1; D may correspond to TRBD1 or TRBD2 (6 bases each). V dropped 5 bases and J dropped 6 bases, with 13 bases sitting between them. The CDR3 runs to 14 residues. Germline CDR1 is KGHDR and CDR2 is SFDVKD. CDR3 sequence reads: CATSGTRGVNEQFF. The CDR3 DNA reads as TGTGCCACCAGTGGGACAAGGGGGGTCAATGAGCAGTTCTTC.

This clonotype was counted a few times. The chain is built from TRBV7-8 and TRBJ2-3, with D perhaps given as TRBD1 or TRBD2 (6 bases each). Germline V CDR1 and CDR2: SGHVS, FQNEAQ. V dropped 2 bases and J dropped 0 bases, with 15 bases sitting between them. The CDR3 consists of 17 residues. The CDR3 here is CASSLRNRGPSTDTQYF. CDR3 sequence (DNA): TGTGCCAGCAGCTTAAGGAATCGGGGGCCTAGCACAGATACGCAGTATTTT.

This clonotype was counted between two and nine times. The junction departs from the called germline gene at one end, perhaps through a read error. V and J are TRBV7-7 and TRBJ2-5; 11 nucleotides line up with TRBD2. The germline CDR1 and CDR2 sequences are SSHAT and FNYEAQ (reference sequence). The CDR3 covers 15 residues. CDR3 sequence: CASSSGTSGEETQYF. CDR3 DNA sequence: TGTGCTAGCAGCTCCGGGACTAGCGGTGAAGAGACCCAGTACTTC.

This clonotype occurred many times. The rearrangement links TRBV10-2 to TRBJ1-1; D gene unclear. CDR1 and CDR2 from the germline V gene are WSHSY and SAAADI. The CDR3 has 13 amino acids. V shed 6 bases and J shed 0 bases, with 8 bases lying between them. CDR3 in amino acids: CASSRTVNTEAFF. Here the CDR3 DNA reads TGCGCCAGCAGCCGGACGGTGAACACTGAAGCTTTCTTT.

This clonotype appeared many times. This chain connects TRBV12-3 or TRBV12-4 to TRBJ1-2, with D uncertain. Between the trimmed V and J ends, which lost 4 bases and 0 bases, there was a span of 12 bases. The CDR3 spans 15 residues. The DNA for the CDR3 is TGTGCCAGCAGTTACTGGACCGACCCTAACTATGGCTACACCTTC. It encodes CASSYWTDPNYGYTF.